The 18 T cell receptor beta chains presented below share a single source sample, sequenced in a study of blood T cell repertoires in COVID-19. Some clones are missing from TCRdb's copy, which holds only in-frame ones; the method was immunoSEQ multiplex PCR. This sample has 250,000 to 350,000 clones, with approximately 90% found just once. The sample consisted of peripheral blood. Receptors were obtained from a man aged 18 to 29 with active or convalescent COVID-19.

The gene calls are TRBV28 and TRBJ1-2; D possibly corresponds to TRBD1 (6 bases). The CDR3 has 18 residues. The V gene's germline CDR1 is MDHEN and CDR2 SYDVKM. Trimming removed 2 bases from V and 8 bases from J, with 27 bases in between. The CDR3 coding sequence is TGTGCCAGCAGTTTACCCCGATTAAGTTCAGGGGCCACCCGGGGCTACACCTTC. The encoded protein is CASSLPRLSSGATRGYTF.

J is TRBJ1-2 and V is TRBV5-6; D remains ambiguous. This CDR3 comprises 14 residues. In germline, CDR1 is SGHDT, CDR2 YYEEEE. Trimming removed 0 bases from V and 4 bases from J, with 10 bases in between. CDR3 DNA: TGTGCCAGCAGCTTGGTTCCGGGATCCTATGGCTACACCTTC. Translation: CASSLVPGSYGYTF.

The CDR3 DNA is TGTGCCACCAGTGATGGGACTAGCGGGGGTGGCACAGATACGCAGTATTTT. Its protein is CATSDGTSGGGTDTQYF. The V and J genes are TRBV24-1 and TRBJ2-3; 14 nucleotides align to TRBD2. Germline assignment: CDR1 KGHDR and CDR2 SFDVKD. Trimming cost V 3 bases and J 1 base; bases outside gene matches: 2. This CDR3 region has 17 residues.

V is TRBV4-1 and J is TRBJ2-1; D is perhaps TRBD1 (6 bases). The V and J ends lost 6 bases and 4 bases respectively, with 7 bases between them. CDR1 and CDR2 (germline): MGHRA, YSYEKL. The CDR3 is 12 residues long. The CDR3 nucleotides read TGCGCCAGCAGGACAGGTTACAATGAGCAGTTCTTC. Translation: CASRTGYNEQFF.

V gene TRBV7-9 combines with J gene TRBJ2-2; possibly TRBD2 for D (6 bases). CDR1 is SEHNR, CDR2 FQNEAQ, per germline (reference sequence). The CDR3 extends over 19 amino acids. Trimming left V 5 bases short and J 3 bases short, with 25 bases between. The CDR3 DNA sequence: TGTGCCAGCAGCCCTCCGTGGGGGGTCAGGGTTGCGGACACCGGGGAGCTGTTTTTT. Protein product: CASSPPWGVRVADTGELFF.

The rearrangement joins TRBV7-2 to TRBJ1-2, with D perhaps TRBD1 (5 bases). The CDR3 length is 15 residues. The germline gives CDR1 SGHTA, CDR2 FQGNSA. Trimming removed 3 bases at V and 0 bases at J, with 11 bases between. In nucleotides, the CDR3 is TGTGCCAGCAGCTTTTATGACAGAACTAACTATGGCTACACCTTC. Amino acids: CASSFYDRTNYGYTF.

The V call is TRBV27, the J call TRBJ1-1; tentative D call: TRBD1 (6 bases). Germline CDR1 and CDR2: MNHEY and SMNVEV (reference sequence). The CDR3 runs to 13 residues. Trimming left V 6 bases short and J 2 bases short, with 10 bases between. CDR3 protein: CASSLGTNTEAFF. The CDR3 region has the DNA TGTGCCAGCAGCTTAGGGACAAACACTGAAGCTTTCTTT.

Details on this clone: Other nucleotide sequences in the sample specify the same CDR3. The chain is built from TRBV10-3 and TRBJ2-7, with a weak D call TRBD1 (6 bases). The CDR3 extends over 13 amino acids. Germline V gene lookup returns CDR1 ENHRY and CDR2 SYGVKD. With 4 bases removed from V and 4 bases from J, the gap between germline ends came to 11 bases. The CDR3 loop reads CAISVQGSYEQYF. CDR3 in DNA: TGTGCCATCAGTGTTCAGGGGAGTTACGAGCAGTACTTC.

The DNA of the CDR3 is TGTGCCAGCAGTTCCCCCGGGGATGGAAACACCATATATTTT. It is translated as CASSSPGDGNTIYF. The genes are TRBV27 and TRBJ1-3; D is unclear. CDR1 is MNHEY and CDR2 is SMNVEV in the germline V gene (reference sequence). The CDR3 consists of 14 residues. The V end was cut by 4 bases, the J end by 3 bases, with 10 bases between.

The CDR3 spells CASSQGQGLYTQYF. The DNA for the CDR3 is TGCGCCAGCAGCCAGGGACAGGGGTTGTATACGCAGTATTTT. The chain recombines TRBV4-3 with TRBJ2-3; TRBD1 matches at 10 bases. The CDR3 runs to 14 residues. The V and J ends lost 3 bases and 7 bases, in that order; junction bases with no gene match: 4. Germline-derived CDR1 and CDR2 are LGHNA and YSLEER.

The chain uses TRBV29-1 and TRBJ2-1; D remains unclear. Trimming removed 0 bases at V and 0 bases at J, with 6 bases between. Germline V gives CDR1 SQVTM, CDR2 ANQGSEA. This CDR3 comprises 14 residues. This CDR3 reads CSVEEQSSYNEQFF. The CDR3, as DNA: TGCAGCGTTGAAGAACAGAGCTCCTACAATGAGCAGTTCTTC.

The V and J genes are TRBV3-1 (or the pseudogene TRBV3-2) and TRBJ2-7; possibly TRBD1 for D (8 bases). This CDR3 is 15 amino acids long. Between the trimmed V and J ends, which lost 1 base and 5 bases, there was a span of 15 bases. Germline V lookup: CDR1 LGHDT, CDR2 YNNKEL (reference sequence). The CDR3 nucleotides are TGTGCCAGCAGCCAAGCTAACAGGGGGAGGGACGAGCAGTACTTC. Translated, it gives CASSQANRGRDEQYF.

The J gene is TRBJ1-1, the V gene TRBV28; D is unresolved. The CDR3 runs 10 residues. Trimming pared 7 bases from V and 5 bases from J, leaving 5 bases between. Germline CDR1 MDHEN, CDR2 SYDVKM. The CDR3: CASTRTEAFF. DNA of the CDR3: TGTGCCAGCACGCGGACTGAAGCTTTCTTT.

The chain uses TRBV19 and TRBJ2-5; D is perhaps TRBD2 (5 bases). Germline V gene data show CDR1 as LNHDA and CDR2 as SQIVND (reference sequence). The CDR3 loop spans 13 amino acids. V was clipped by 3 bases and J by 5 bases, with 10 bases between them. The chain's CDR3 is CASSILAFETQYF. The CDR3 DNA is TGTGCCAGTAGTATTCTAGCTTTTGAGACCCAGTACTTC.

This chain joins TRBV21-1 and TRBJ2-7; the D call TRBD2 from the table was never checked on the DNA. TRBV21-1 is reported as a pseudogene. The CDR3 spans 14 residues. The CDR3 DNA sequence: TGTGCCAGCAGCGATAGCGGGAGGGTCTGGGAGCAGTACTTC. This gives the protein CASSDSGRVWEQYF.

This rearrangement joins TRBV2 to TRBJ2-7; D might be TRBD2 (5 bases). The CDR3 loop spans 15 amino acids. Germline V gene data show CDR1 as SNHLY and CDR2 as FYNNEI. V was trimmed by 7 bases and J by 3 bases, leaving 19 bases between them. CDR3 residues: CASIQRGRLGYEQYF. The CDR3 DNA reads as TGTGCCAGCATCCAAAGAGGGAGATTGGGCTACGAGCAGTACTTC.

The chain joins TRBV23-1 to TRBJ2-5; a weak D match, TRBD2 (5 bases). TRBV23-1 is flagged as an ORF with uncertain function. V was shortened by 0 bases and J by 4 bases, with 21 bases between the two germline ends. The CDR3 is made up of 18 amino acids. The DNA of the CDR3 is TGCGCCAGCAGTCAATCGGACGCCGAGTCGGGGTCACGAGAGACCCAGTACTTC. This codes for CASSQSDAESGSRETQYF.

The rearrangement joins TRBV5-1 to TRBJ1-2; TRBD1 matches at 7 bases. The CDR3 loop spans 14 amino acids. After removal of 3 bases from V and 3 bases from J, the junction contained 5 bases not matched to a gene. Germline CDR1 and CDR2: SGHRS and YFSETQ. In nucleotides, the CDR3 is TGCGCCAGCAGCTGGGATGGACAGGACTATGGCTACACCTTC. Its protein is CASSWDGQDYGYTF.